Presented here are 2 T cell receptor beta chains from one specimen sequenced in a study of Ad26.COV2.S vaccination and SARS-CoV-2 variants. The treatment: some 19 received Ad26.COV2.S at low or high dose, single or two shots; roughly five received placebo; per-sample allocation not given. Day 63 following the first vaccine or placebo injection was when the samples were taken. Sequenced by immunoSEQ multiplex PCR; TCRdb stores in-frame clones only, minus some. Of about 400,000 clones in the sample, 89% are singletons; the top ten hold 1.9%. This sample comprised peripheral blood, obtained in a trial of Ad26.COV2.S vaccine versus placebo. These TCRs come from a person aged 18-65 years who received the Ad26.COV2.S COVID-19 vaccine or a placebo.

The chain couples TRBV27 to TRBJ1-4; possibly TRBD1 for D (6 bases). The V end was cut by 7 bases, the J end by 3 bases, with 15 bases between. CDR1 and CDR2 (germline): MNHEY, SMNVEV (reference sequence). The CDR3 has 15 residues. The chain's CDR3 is CASKSDRTANEKLFF. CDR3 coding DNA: TGTGCCAGCAAAAGCGACAGGACTGCTAATGAAAAACTGTTTTTT.

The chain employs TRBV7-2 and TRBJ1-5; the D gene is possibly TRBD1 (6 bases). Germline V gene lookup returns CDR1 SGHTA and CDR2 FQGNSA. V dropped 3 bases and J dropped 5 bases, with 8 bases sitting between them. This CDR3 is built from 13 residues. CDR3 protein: CASSFNRDQPQHF. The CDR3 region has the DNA TGTGCCAGCAGCTTTAACAGGGATCAGCCCCAGCATTTT.